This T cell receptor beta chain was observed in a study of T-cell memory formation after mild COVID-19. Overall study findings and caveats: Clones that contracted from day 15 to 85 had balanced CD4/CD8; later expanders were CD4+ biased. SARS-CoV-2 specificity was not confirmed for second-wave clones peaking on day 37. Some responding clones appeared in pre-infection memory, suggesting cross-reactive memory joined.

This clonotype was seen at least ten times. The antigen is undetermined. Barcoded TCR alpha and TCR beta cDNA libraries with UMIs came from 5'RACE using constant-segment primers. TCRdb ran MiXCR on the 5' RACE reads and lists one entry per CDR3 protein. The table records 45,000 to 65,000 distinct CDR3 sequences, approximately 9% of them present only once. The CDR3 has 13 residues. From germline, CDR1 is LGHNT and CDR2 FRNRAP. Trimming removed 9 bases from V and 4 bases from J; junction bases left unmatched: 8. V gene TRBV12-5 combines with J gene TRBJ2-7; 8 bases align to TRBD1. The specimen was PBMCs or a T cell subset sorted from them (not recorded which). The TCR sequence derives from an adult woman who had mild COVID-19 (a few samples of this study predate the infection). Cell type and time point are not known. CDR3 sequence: CASLRTGIYEQYF. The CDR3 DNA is TGTGCTAGCCTTCGGACAGGGATTTACGAGCAGTACTTC.